The present entry profiles one TCR beta chain with its context. What it binds is unknown. Data came from immunoSEQ multiplex PCR; TCRdb stores just in-frame clones and leaves some out. The repertoire has about 21,000 clones, 80% to 90% of them found once; the top ten carry about a sixth. The data were obtained in a study of OX40 agonist ivuxolimab in advanced cancers. Study background: Ivuxolimab, which is an agonistic anti-OX40 (CD134) antibody, was administered to the patients. Patients were 82.7% male with ages roughly 20 to 90, mean 60. Two patients with cutaneous melanoma and one with hepatocellular carcinoma, three in total, showed partial responses.

The CDR3 is 14 amino acids. Germline V gene lookup returns CDR1 ENHRY and CDR2 SYGVKD. V was shortened by 3 bases and J by 4 bases, with 13 bases between the two germline ends. Regarding the study as a whole: Antigen specificity remained undetermined for the expanded peripheral T cells.

Sample: CD4+ or CD8+ T cells sorted from blood, taken in a trial of the OX40 agonist ivuxolimab. The rearrangement uses TRBV10-3 and TRBJ2-7, with D perhaps TRBD1 (5 bases). The clonotype was recovered from an adult with an advanced solid tumor such as melanoma, head and neck, liver or kidney cancer. CDR3 in amino acids: CAISDRTTVYEQYF. The CDR3 DNA reads as TGTGCCATCAGTGATAGGACGACAGTTTACGAGCAGTACTTC.